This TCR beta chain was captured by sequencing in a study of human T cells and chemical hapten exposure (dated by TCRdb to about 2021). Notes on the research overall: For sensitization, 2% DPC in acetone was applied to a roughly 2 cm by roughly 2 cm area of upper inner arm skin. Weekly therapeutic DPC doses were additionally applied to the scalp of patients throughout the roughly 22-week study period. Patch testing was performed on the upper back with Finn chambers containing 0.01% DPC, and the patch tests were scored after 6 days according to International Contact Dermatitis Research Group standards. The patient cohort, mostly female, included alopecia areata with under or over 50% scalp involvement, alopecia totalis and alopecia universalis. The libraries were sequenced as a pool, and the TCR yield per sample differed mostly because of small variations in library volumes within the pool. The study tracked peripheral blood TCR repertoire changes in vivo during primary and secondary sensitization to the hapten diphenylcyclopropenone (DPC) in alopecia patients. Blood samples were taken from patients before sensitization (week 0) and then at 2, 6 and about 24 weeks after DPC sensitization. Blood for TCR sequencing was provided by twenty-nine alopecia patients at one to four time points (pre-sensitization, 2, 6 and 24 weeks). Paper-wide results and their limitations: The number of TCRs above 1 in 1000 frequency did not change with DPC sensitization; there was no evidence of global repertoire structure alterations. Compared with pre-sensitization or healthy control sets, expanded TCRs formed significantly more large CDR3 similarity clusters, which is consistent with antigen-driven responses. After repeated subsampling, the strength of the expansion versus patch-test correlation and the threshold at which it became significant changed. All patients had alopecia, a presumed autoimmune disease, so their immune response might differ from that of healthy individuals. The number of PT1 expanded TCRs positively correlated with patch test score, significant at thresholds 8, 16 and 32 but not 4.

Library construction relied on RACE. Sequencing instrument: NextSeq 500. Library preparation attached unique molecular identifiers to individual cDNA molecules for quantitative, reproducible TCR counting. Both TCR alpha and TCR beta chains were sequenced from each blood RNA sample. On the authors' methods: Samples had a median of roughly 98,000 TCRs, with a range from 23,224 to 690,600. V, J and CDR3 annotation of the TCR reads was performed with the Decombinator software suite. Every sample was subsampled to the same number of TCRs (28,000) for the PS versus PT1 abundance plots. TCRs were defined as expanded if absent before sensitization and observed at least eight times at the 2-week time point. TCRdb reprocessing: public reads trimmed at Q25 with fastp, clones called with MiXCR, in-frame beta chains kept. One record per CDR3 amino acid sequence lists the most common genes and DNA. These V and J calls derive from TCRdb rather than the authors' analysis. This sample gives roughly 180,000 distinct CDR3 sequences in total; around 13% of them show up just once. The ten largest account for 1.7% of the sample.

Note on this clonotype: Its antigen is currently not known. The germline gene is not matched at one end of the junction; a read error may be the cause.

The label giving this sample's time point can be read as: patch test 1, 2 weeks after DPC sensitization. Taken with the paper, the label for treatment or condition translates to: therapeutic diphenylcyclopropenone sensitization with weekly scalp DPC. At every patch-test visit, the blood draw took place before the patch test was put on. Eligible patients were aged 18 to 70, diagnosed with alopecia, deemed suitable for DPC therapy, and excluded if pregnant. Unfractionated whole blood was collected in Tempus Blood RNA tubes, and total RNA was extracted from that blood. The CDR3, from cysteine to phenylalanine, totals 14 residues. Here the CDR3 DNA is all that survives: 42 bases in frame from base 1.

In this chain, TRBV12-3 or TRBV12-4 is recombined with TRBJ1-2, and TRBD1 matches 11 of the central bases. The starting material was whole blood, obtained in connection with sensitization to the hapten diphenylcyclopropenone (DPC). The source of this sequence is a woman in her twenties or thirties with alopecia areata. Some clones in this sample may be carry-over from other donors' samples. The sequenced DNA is TGTGTCAGCACCGGGACAGGGGGTTCGGAAGGCTACACCTTC. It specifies CVSTGTGGSEGYTF.